This T cell receptor beta chain was recovered during a study of T cell changes during pregnancy in multiple sclerosis. Produced via immunoSEQ multiplex PCR; TCRdb's table is partial and in-frame only. In the table there are tens of thousands of clones, 93% of which are singletons. The table lists this clone with a count of one. In germline, CDR1 is MGHRA, CDR2 YSYEKL. This CDR3 region has 15 residues. V was clipped by 5 bases and J by 0 bases; unmatched bases: 7. V is TRBV4-1 and J is TRBJ2-7, with TRBD2 identical over 7 bases. This material consisted of peripheral blood, taken in the second trimester of pregnancy. This receptor was taken from a female donor with multiple sclerosis, enrolled in a pregnancy study. As DNA, the CDR3 is TGCGCCAGCAGCTCCGGGGGACTAAACTCCTACGAGCAGTACTTC. Translation gives CASSSGGLNSYEQYF.